This is a list of T cell receptor beta chains from one sample in a study of blood T cell repertoires in COVID-19. This table comes from immunoSEQ multiplex PCR, and its TCRdb copy is limited to in-frame clones, with some not included. The repertoire holds more than 150,000 clones, more than 85% seen once, with 2.7% in the top ten. Material: peripheral blood. The receptors come from a man in his forties or fifties with active or convalescent COVID-19. The CDR3 runs from the conserved cysteine through the conserved F or W. The order of the fields is V gene, D gene, clone size, J gene, CDR3 protein, CDR3 DNA. A D gene is named only where the DNA matches it firmly. The listing skips clone size in some rows; elsewhere it reads once, few, many or a size class.

TRBV29-1	TRBD1	NA	TRBJ2-5	CSVGAGTGVETQYF	TGCAGCGTCGGCGCCGGGACAGGGGTAGAGACCCAGTACTTC
TRBV5-1	TRBD1	NA	TRBJ2-7	CASSPGQGTNEQYF	TGCGCCAGCAGCCCAGGACAGGGAACTAACGAGCAGTACTTC
TRBV24-1	NA	NA	TRBJ2-3	CATSDQGDTQYF	TGTGCCACCAGTGACCAGGGGGATACGCAGTATTTT
TRBV4-2	TRBD2	NA	TRBJ2-1	CASSLSAGGAYNEQFF	TGTGCCAGCAGCCTCAGCGCGGGGGGGGCCTACAATGAGCAGTTCTTC
TRBV6-1	NA	NA	TRBJ1-2	CASSERETDGYTF	TGTGCCAGCAGTGAAAGGGAGACGGATGGCTACACCTTC
TRBV27	NA	NA	TRBJ2-3	CASSLISSTDTQYF	TGTGCCAGCAGTTTAATCAGTAGCACAGATACGCAGTATTTT
TRBV11-2	TRBD2	NA	TRBJ2-7	CASSTQYGTSSYEQYF	TGTGCCAGCAGCACCCAGTACGGGACTAGCTCCTACGAGCAGTACTTC
TRBV28	NA	NA	TRBJ1-6	CASSLRGHTNSPLHF	TGTGCCAGCAGTTTAAGGGGTCACACTAATTCACCCCTCCACTTT
TRBV5-5	TRBD1	NA	TRBJ2-3	CASSFRTGGVTDTQYF	TGTGCCAGCAGCTTTCGGACAGGGGGAGTTACAGATACGCAGTATTTT
TRBV5-1	NA	many	TRBJ1-4	CASSLTGQTTNEKLFF	TGCGCCAGCAGCTTGACAGGGCAGACAACTAATGAAAAACTGTTTTTT
TRBV18	NA	NA	TRBJ2-5	CASSPRASKETQYF	TGTGCCAGCTCACCACGGGCTTCGAAAGAGACCCAGTACTTC
TRBV2	NA	NA	TRBJ2-7	CASWARQDTYEQYF	TGTGCCAGTTGGGCTAGACAGGACACCTACGAGCAGTACTTC
TRBV15	TRBD1	NA	TRBJ2-7	CATSREGTGGEYEQYF	TGTGCCACCAGCAGAGAGGGGACAGGGGGTGAGTACGAGCAGTACTTC
TRBV21-1	NA	NA	TRBJ2-1	CASSKQQGRVNEQFF	TGTGCCAGCAGCAAACAGCAAGGGAGGGTAAACGAGCAGTTCTTC
TRBV29-1	NA	NA	TRBJ1-2	CSVDPGQLGYTF	TGCAGCGTTGACCCGGGTCAGCTCGGCTACACCTTC
TRBV4-2	NA	few	TRBJ2-4	CASSQDQGAGQYF	TGTGCCAGCAGCCAAGATCAAGGGGCAGGACAGTACTTC
TRBV25-1	NA	NA	TRBJ2-7	CASSDLTRGEQYF	TGTGCCAGCAGTGATCTGACCCGAGGCGAGCAGTACTTC
TRBV7-3	TRBD2	NA	TRBJ2-3	CASSQLAGDTDTQYF	TGTGCCAGCAGCCAACTAGCGGGGGACACAGATACGCAGTATTTT
TRBV12-3/TRBV12-4	NA	NA	TRBJ1-6	CASSYRENSPLHF	TGTGCCAGCTCCTACAGGGAGAATTCACCCCTCCACTTT
TRBV4-1	TRBD2	NA	TRBJ2-5	CASSQVLAGRETQYF	TGCGCCAGCAGCCAAGTTCTAGCGGGCCGGGAGACCCAGTACTTC
TRBV5-1	TRBD1	NA	TRBJ2-6	CASSPGQGAAGANVLTF	TGCGCCAGCAGCCCCGGACAGGGGGCTGCTGGGGCCAACGTCCTGACTTTC
TRBV5-1	NA	NA	TRBJ1-6	CASSFRGVDSPLHF	TGCGCCAGCAGCTTTCGTGGAGTAGATTCACCCCTCCACTTT